This section outlines one T cell receptor beta chain sequence together with its context. From germline, CDR1 is LGHNA and CDR2 YSLEER. V gave up 1 base and J gave up 8 bases, with 12 bases separating them. There are 13 residues in the CDR3. The data were produced by immunoSEQ multiplex PCR, yet TCRdb's version contains in-frame clones alone and is incomplete. The sample carries 70,000 to 90,000 clones, roughly nine tenths recorded once. The data were taken from a study of T cell changes during pregnancy in multiple sclerosis. The receptor was isolated from a female donor in good health, serving as a control in a pregnancy study. Some clones in this sample may be carry-over from other donors' samples. The specimen was PBMCs, collected in the first trimester of pregnancy. This chain joins TRBV4-3 and TRBJ2-7; D is perhaps TRBD1 (5 bases). CDR3 sequence: CASSQGTSLQQYF. CDR3 in DNA: TGCGCCAGCAGCCAAGGGACATCCTTACAGCAGTACTTC.